This T cell receptor (beta chain) is from a study of cytomegalovirus exposure and HLA in healthy donors. Whole-study results and caveats: Investigators reported approximately 150 TCR beta chains as tied to cytomegalovirus. While the bulk of TCR sequences proved rare, some public TCRs turned up in many donors.

Germline V gives CDR1 LNHDA, CDR2 SQIVND (reference sequence). The CDR3 loop spans 16 amino acids. The J segment lost 9 bases and the V segment lost 3 bases, leaving 10 bases of the junction unmatched. TCRdb's table, derived via immunoSEQ multiplex PCR, lists solely in-frame clones and lacks some. The sample contains 110,000 to 150,000 clones, 85% to 95% of which appear only once. As concerns this clone: What it recognizes is unknown.

The sample taken for sequencing was PBMCs. The sequence was obtained from a man between 18 and 29 years old in good health and CMV-seropositive. The V gene is TRBV19, the J gene TRBJ2-7; 14 bases are shared with TRBD2. Here the CDR3 reads CASSICRLAGGLGQYF. CDR3 DNA: TGTGCCAGTAGTATTTGTCGACTAGCGGGAGGGTTGGGGCAGTACTTC.